These 20 T cell receptor beta chains originate from one sample sequenced in a study of beta chain features in type 1 diabetes. Study results and limitations: Patients with Type 1 diabetes showed moderately but significantly shorter TCRB CDR3s in all four CD4+ subsets.

No cognate antigen is known for these TCRs. Every isolated RNA sample was fully reverse transcribed, so sequencing captured expressed TCRB transcripts. The data were produced by immunoSEQ multiplex PCR, yet TCRdb's version contains in-frame clones alone and is incomplete. This table holds more than 250,000 clones, 24% found once. The sequencing sample was made of naive CD4+ T cells from blood. Receptor source: a woman aged 30 to 39 with type 1 diabetes.

The CDR3 DNA sequence: TGTGCCAGCAGTGAAGTGGGACTTCTCGAGCAGTACTTC. The encoded protein is CASSEVGLLEQYF. V and J are TRBV2 and TRBJ2-7; perhaps TRBD2 as D (6 bases). Trimming removed 1 base at V and 6 bases at J, with 10 bases between. Germline values: CDR1 SNHLY, CDR2 FYNNEI. The CDR3 sequence is 13 residues long.

CDR3: CASSRQAYTEAFF. CDR3 DNA: TGTGCCAGCAGTCGACAGGCCTACACTGAAGCTTTCTTT. The rearrangement links TRBV27 to TRBJ1-1, with a possible D match to TRBD1 (6 bases). With 5 bases removed from V and 3 bases from J, the gap between germline ends came to 10 bases. CDR3 length equals 13 residues. From germline, CDR1 is MNHEY and CDR2 SMNVEV (reference sequence).

This clone was found a few times. The chain joins TRBV7-9 to TRBJ2-4, with TRBD2 matching 7 bases. Germline CDR1 and CDR2: SEHNR and FQNEAQ (reference sequence). The CDR3 loop spans 14 amino acids. J was trimmed by 8 bases and V by 0 bases; bases with no gene match: 4. The DNA for the CDR3 is TGTGCCAGCAGCTTAGCAGCGGGATTCGACATTCAGTACTTC. Protein product: CASSLAAGFDIQYF.

This chain uses TRBV9 with TRBJ1-2; D is possibly TRBD1 (6 bases). Per the germline V gene, CDR1 is SGDLS and CDR2 is YYNGEE. CDR3 length: 16 amino acids. V lost 2 bases and J 4 bases, leaving 18 bases between the germline ends. CDR3: CASSVQTGSSFYGYTF. DNA for the CDR3: TGTGCCAGCAGCGTGCAGACAGGATCCTCCTTCTATGGCTACACCTTC.

The rearrangement joins TRBV30 to TRBJ2-3; D is ambiguous. Between the trimmed V and J ends, which lost 3 bases and 0 bases, there was a span of 10 bases. The CDR3 totals 14 residues. The germline CDR1 and CDR2 sequences are GTSNPN and SVGIG (reference sequence). The CDR3 DNA follows: TGTGCCTGGAGAAGCCTCGTTAGCACAGATACGCAGTATTTT. Translation: CAWRSLVSTDTQYF.

The genes are TRBV6-1 and TRBJ1-5, with 7 bases aligning to TRBD1. Unmatched junction bases numbered 5, after V lost 0 bases and J lost 3 bases. The CDR3 has 16 amino acids. CDR1 is MNHNS, CDR2 SASEGT, per germline. In nucleotides, the CDR3 is TGTGCCAGCAGTGAAGCGAGGGGGCCTATCAATCAGCCCCAGCATTTT. The encoded protein is CASSEARGPINQPQHF.

The sample holds a few counts of this clone. This chain links TRBV7-2 with TRBJ1-4, with D possibly matching TRBD1 (6 bases). V was clipped by 7 bases and J by 7 bases, with 16 bases between them. CDR1 and CDR2 (germline): SGHTA, FQGNSA. This CDR3 region has 14 residues. The CDR3, as DNA: TGTGCCAGCAACACGGGACACGGCGCTGAAAAACTGTTTTTT. It specifies CASNTGHGAEKLFF.

This clone was seen more than once but under ten times. Other DNA sequences in this sample translate to the same CDR3. J is TRBJ1-4 and V is TRBV20-1; the D is unclear. The CDR3 covers 11 residues. The germline V gene has CDR1 DFQATT and CDR2 SNEGSKA (reference sequence). V was pared by 3 bases and J by 4 bases, with 3 bases between. The CDR3 bases are TGCAGTGCTAGCAGTAATGAAAAACTGTTTTTT. This gives the protein CSASSNEKLFF.

The gene calls are TRBV29-1 and TRBJ1-2, with TRBD1 as a possible D gene (5 bases). The CDR3 has 11 residues. The V and J ends lost 6 bases and 5 bases respectively, with 10 bases between them. The V gene's germline CDR1 is SQVTM and CDR2 ANQGSEA. The CDR3 loop is CSVGTEYGYTF. The CDR3 coding sequence is TGCAGCGTGGGGACTGAGTATGGCTACACCTTC.

V usage is TRBV4-1 and J usage is TRBJ2-1, with 8 nucleotides matching TRBD1. Trimming cost V 0 bases and J 7 bases; bases outside gene matches: 17. CDR1 is MGHRA, CDR2 YSYEKL, per germline. The CDR3 covers 19 residues. The CDR3 sequence is CASSQDPVGARGPVNEQFF. CDR3 bases: TGCGCCAGCAGCCAAGATCCCGTGGGGGCCAGGGGGCCCGTTAATGAGCAGTTCTTC.

The rearrangement uses TRBV21-1 and TRBJ1-5; the table's D call, TRBD1, was not checked against the DNA. TRBV21-1 is designated a pseudogene. The CDR3 is 14 residues long. The CDR3 DNA reads as TGTGCCAAAACTGACAGGGGCTTCAATCAGCCCCAGCATTTT. Translated: CAKTDRGFNQPQHF.

This clone was detected only a few times. The chain is built from TRBV29-1 and TRBJ2-7; TRBD1 agrees at 9 bases. Per the germline V gene, CDR1 is SQVTM and CDR2 is ANQGSEA. CDR3 length equals 14 residues. With 6 bases clipped from V and 6 bases from J, the junction kept 12 bases outside the gene matches. The CDR3 sequence is CSVVGTGSLVEQYF. The CDR3 DNA reads as TGCAGCGTAGTCGGGACAGGGAGTTTGGTCGAGCAGTACTTC.

The V gene is TRBV2, the J gene TRBJ1-2, with no clear D. The CDR3 extends over 12 amino acids. The V end was cut by 5 bases, the J end by 4 bases, with 8 bases between. Germline CDR1 reads SNHLY; CDR2 reads FYNNEI. In DNA form, the CDR3 reads TGTGCCAGCAGTCCGGGTCTCTATGGCTACACCTTC. It encodes CASSPGLYGYTF.

This clone has more than one count but fewer than ten. The chain employs TRBV5-6 and TRBJ1-4; 7 nucleotides match TRBD1. CDR3 size: 15 residues. J lost 5 bases, V lost 2 bases, and 6 bases had no gene match. The germline gives CDR1 SGHDT, CDR2 YYEEEE. The CDR3 sequence is CASSLPGQLNEKLFF. CDR3 sequence (DNA): TGTGCCAGCAGCTTACCGGGACAGCTAAATGAAAAACTGTTTTTT.

The chain links TRBV9 to TRBJ2-3, with TRBD2 identical over 14 bases. Trimming cost V 3 bases and J 6 bases; bases outside gene matches: 15. The germline V gene has CDR1 SGDLS and CDR2 YYNGEE. The CDR3 sequence is 19 residues long. The CDR3, as DNA: TGTGCCAGCAGCGAATTTCCGGGACTAGCGGGAGATGGGCGCGATACGCAGTATTTT. This sequence encodes CASSEFPGLAGDGRDTQYF.

The genes are TRBV7-2 and TRBJ2-3; no clear D gene. There are 13 residues in the CDR3. V was pared by 3 bases and J by 2 bases, with 6 bases between. Germline assignment: CDR1 SGHTA and CDR2 FQGNSA. CDR3 sequence reads: CASSFPHTDTQYF. CDR3 coding DNA: TGTGCCAGCAGCTTTCCCCACACAGATACGCAGTATTTT.

The V gene is TRBV29-1, the J gene TRBJ2-1; 8 nucleotides agree with TRBD2. V lost 5 bases to trimming and J lost 6 bases; unmatched junction nucleotides: 12. Germline V CDR1 and CDR2: SQVTM, ANQGSEA. The CDR3 is 15 residues long. CDR3 loop: CSVPGGARVVNEQFF. The CDR3 nucleotides read TGCAGCGTTCCCGGGGGGGCCAGGGTGGTCAATGAGCAGTTCTTC.

Only a few counts were recorded for this clone. This sample includes further DNA sequences coding for the same CDR3. The chain joins TRBV18 to TRBJ1-5; TRBD1 matches 10 bases. The CDR3 is made up of 15 amino acids. Germline-derived CDR1 and CDR2 are KGHSH and LQKENI. J was trimmed by 5 bases and V by 3 bases; bases with no gene match: 4. This chain's CDR3 is CASSPLGQGDQPQHF. The CDR3 DNA reads TGTGCCAGCTCACCTTTAGGACAGGGGGATCAGCCCCAGCATTTT.

The gene calls are TRBV6-5 and TRBJ2-7, with TRBD2 identical over 10 bases. Germline CDR1 reads MNHEY; CDR2 reads SVGAGI. The CDR3 is 15 amino acids. V dropped 2 bases and J dropped 1; count of bases not matched to a gene: 2. The CDR3, as DNA: TGTGCCAGCAGTTACCATAGCGGGGGGTCCTACGAGCAGTACTTC. As protein: CASSYHSGGSYEQYF.

This clone was seen a handful of times. The genes are TRBV28 and TRBJ2-7; D gene uncertain. The CDR3 has 15 amino acids. The germline gives CDR1 MDHEN, CDR2 SYDVKM. Trimming removed 5 bases at V and 0 bases at J, with 14 bases between. The CDR3 reads CASSQTPTRSYEQYF. The DNA for the CDR3 is TGTGCCAGCAGTCAGACCCCGACTCGCTCCTACGAGCAGTACTTC.